These T cell receptor beta chains were read from a single sample in a study of breast tumors, draining lymph nodes, adjacent tissues. TCRdb used MiXCR to reprocess the multiplex PCR reads, holding one entry per CDR3 protein. The sample includes about 110,000 distinct CDR3 sequences, more than 30% seen only once; the top ten take around 6%. Sequencing used axillary lymph node tissue. The receptor set was obtained from a female donor with breast cancer. Some clones in this sample may be carry-over from other donors' samples. The CDR3 runs from the conserved cysteine through the conserved F or W. A D gene is named only where the DNA matches it firmly. Clone size is given for some rows only: seen once, a few or many times, or a class if the clone is expanded.

clone_size j_call d_call v_call cdr3_nt cdr3_aa
NA TRBJ2-2 NA TRBV3-1 TGTGCCAGCAGCCTCACAGGGCGGGCCGGGGAGCTGTTTTTT CASSLTGRAGELFF
NA TRBJ2-1 TRBD2 TRBV9 TGTGCCAGCAGCCCTGTAGCGGGCGGCTCCTACAATGAGCAGTTCTTC CASSPVAGGSYNEQFF
many TRBJ2-2 NA TRBV6-5 TGTGCCAGCAGCCCCAGACCATCCGGGGAGCTGTTTTTT CASSPRPSGELFF
many TRBJ1-2 TRBD1 TRBV5-1 TGCGCCAGCAGCCTGGACAGGGTTAACTATGGCTACACCTTC CASSLDRVNYGYTF
NA TRBJ1-1 NA TRBV14 TGTGCCAGCAGCCAATTCAGGGGCTCTGGGACTGAAGCTTTCTTT CASSQFRGSGTEAFF
once TRBJ1-5 NA TRBV12-3/TRBV12-4 TGTGCCAGCAGTTTCCGGGGGGGCGTTCAGCCCCAGCATTTT CASSFRGGVQPQHF
NA TRBJ1-1 NA TRBV7-3 TGTGCCAGCAGCCGAGGGTCCGGGGGCGGCACTGAAGCTTTCTTT CASSRGSGGGTEAFF
many TRBJ1-2 NA TRBV6-2/TRBV6-3 TGTGCCAGCAGAGACACAGGAGGTTACGGCTACACCTTC CASRDTGGYGYTF
many TRBJ1-5 NA TRBV6-6 TGTGCCAGCACCCCCTTAACTAGCAATCAGCCCCAGCATTTT CASTPLTSNQPQHF
many TRBJ2-1 TRBD1 TRBV19 TGTGCCAGTAGTTGGGGACAGGGTGAGCAGTTCTTC CASSWGQGEQFF
NA TRBJ2-2 NA TRBV20-1 TGCAGTGCTAGCGGGAGTGATATCACCGGGGAGCTGTTTTTT CSASGSDITGELFF
many TRBJ1-4 TRBD1 TRBV12-3/TRBV12-4 TGTGCCAGCAGTTCCCAGGGGGATAGGAATGAAAAACTGTTTTTT CASSSQGDRNEKLFF
NA TRBJ1-1 NA TRBV10-3 TGTGCCATCAGTGAGTCGGTGAACACTGAAGCTTTCTTT CAISESVNTEAFF
many TRBJ1-3 NA TRBV7-9 TGTGCCAGCAGCTTACCAGGGAGAACCGGAAACACCATATATTTT CASSLPGRTGNTIYF
few TRBJ2-2 TRBD2 TRBV6-6 TGTGCCAGCAGTCACTCCACGACTAGCCGGACCGGGGAGCTGTTTTTT CASSHSTTSRTGELFF
many TRBJ2-1 TRBD2 TRBV19 TGTGCCAGTACCGCACTAGCGGGGGCACCCTACAATGAGCAGTTCTTC CASTALAGAPYNEQFF
many TRBJ1-5 NA TRBV7-2 TGTGCCAGCAGCCACAGGGACCAGCCCCAGCATTTT CASSHRDQPQHF
once TRBJ2-3 NA TRBV7-3 TGTGCCAGCAGCTTACAGTCGGCAGATACGCAGTATTTT CASSLQSADTQYF
many TRBJ1-6 NA TRBV29-1 TGCAGCGTTGAATCTTCGGCGGCCATTAATGGTTCACCCCTCCACTTT CSVESSAAINGSPLHF
many TRBJ2-1 TRBD2 TRBV7-6 TGTGCCAGCAGCTTAAAAGCGGGAGGGCCTTATGAGCAGTTCTTC CASSLKAGGPYEQFF
NA TRBJ2-7 TRBD2 TRBV7-6 TGTGCCAGCAGCTCGCCCCACTCTAGCGGGAACTACGAGCAGTACTTC CASSSPHSSGNYEQYF
many TRBJ2-1 NA TRBV6-6 TGTGCCAGCAGTTACGAGGAAACTTCCTACAATGAGCAGTTCTTC CASSYEETSYNEQFF
many TRBJ1-1 NA TRBV11-2 TGTGCCAGCAGCTTAGTCGTAGGAGGCGCTTTCTTT CASSLVVGGAFF
many TRBJ1-5 NA TRBV7-2 TGTGCCAGCAGCTCGGGGGCCCTGAGCAATCAGCCCCAGCATTTT CASSSGALSNQPQHF
NA TRBJ2-5 NA TRBV14 TGTGCCAGCAGCCAAGAAATAGCTAGCGCGGGGACCCCGTACTTC CASSQEIASAGTPYF
NA TRBJ1-6 NA TRBV19 TGTGCCAATAGTAGTACAGAGAGCTCCTGTAATTCACCCCTCCACTTT CANSSTESSCNSPLHF
many TRBJ2-2 NA TRBV12-3/TRBV12-4 TGTGCCAGCAGTCCCGGGGCCGGGGAGCTGTTTTTT CASSPGAGELFF